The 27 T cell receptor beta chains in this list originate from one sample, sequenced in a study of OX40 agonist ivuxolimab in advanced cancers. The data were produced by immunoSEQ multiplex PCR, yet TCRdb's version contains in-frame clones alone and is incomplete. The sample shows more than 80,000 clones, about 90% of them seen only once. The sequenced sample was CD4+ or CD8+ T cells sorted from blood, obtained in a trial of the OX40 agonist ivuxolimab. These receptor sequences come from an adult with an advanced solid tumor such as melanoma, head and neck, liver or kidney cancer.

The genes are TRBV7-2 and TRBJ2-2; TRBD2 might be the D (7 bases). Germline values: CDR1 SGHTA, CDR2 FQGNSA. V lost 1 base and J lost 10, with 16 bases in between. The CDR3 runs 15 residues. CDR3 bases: TGTGCCAGCAGCTTAGAAGCCGGGGGGCGATCGGAGCTGTTTTTT. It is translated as CASSLEAGGRSELFF.

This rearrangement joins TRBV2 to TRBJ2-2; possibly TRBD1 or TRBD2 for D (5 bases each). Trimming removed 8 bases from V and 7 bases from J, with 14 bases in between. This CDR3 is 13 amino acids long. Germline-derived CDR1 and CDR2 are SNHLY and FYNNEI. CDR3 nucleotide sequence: TGTGCCAGCGGGGACGACAGAGGCGGGGAGCTGTTTTTT. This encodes CASGDDRGGELFF.

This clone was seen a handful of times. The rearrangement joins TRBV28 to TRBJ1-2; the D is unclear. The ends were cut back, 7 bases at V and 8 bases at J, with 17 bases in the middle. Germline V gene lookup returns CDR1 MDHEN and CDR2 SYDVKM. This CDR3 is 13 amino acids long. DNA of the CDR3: TGTGCCAGCACTGCGGTAGGCGCGAAAGGCTACACCTTC. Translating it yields CASTAVGAKGYTF.

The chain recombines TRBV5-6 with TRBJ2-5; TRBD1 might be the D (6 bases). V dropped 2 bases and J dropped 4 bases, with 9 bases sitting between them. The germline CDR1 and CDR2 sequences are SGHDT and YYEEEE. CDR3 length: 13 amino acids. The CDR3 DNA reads TGTGCCAGCAGCTTTTCAGGGGTAGAGACCCAGTACTTC. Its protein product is CASSFSGVETQYF.

The CDR3 sequence: CASSPQGAHEQYF. In DNA, the CDR3 is TGTGCCAGCAGCCCACAGGGGGCCCACGAGCAGTACTTC. This rearrangement joins TRBV5-4 to TRBJ2-7; 9 positions agree with TRBD1. The V gene's germline CDR1 is SGHNT and CDR2 YYREEE (reference sequence). The junction had 4 bases not matched to a gene; V was cut back by 4 bases and J by 5 bases. CDR3 length equals 13 residues.

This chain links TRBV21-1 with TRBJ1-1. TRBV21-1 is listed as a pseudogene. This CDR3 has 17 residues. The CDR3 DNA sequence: TGTGCCAGCAGCAAAGGGAACAGAGGGGGGCGGGTCGCTGAAGCTTTCTTT. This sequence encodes CASSKGNRGGRVAEAFF.

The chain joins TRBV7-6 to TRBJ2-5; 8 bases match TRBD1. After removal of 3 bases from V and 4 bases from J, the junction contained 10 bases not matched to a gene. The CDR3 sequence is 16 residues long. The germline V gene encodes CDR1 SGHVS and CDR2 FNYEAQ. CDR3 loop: CASSFAPTGVRETQYF. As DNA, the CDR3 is TGTGCCAGCAGCTTCGCTCCGACAGGGGTCCGAGAGACCCAGTACTTC.

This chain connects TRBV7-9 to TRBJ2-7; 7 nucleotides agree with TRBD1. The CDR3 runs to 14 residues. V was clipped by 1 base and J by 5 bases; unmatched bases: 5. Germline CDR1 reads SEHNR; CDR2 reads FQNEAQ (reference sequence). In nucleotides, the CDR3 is TGTGCCAGCAGCTTAGGACAGGGAGTCCACGAGCAGTACTTC. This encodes CASSLGQGVHEQYF.

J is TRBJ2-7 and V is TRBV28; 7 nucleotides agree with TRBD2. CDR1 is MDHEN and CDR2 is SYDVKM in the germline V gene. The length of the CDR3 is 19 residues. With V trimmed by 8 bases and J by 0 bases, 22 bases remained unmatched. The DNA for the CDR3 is TGTGCCAGCCGTAGGGTAGCCGCAACCTCTAGCGGTAGCTCCTACGAGCAGTACTTC. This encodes CASRRVAATSSGSSYEQYF.

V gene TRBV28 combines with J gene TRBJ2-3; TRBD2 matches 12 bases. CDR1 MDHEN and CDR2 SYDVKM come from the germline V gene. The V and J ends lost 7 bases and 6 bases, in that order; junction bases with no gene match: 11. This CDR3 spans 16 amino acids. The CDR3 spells CASNGLAGGGPDTQYF. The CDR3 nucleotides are TGTGCCAGCAACGGGCTAGCGGGAGGGGGGCCGGATACGCAGTATTTT.

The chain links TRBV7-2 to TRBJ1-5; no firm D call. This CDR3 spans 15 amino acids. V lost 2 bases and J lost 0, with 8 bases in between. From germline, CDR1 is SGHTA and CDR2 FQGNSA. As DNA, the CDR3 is TGTGCCAGCAGCTTATTTTCCGGTAGCAATCAGCCCCAGCATTTT. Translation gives CASSLFSGSNQPQHF.

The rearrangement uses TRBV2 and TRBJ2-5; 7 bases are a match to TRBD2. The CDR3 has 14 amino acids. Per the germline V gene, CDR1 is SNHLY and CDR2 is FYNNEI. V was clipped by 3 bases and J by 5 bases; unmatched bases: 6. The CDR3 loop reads CASSDSRLAETQYF. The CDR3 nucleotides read TGTGCCAGCAGTGACAGTCGACTAGCCGAGACCCAGTACTTC.

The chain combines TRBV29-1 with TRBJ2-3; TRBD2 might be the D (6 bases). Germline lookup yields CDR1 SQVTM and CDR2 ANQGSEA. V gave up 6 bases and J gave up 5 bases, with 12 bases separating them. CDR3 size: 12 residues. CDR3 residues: CSVGSGGDTQYF. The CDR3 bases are TGCAGCGTCGGGAGTGGGGGAGATACGCAGTATTTT.

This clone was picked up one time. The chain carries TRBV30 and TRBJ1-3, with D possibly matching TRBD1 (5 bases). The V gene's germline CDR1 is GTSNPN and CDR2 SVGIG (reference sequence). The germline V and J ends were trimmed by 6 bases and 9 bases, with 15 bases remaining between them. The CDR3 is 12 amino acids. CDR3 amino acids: CACGGGIGTIYF. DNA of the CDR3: TGTGCCTGTGGGGGAGGAATTGGCACCATATATTTT.

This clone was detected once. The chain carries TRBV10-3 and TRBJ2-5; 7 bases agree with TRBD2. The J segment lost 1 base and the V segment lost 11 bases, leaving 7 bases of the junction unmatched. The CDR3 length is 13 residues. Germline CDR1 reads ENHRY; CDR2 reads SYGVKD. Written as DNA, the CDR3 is TGTGCCGCCTCCCCGGGGGGCCAAGAGACCCAGTACTTC. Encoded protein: CAASPGGQETQYF.

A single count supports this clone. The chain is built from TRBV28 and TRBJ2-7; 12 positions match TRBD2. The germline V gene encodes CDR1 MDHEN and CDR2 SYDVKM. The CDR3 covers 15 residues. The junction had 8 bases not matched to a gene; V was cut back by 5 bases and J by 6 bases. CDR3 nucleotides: TGTGCCAGCAGTCCGGCCGGGACTAGCGGGTTCGAGCAGTACTTC. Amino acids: CASSPAGTSGFEQYF.

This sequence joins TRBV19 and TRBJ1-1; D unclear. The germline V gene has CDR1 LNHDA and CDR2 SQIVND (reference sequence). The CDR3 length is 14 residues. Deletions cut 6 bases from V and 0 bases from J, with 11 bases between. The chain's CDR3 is CASRDTGMNTEAFF. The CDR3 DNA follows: TGTGCCAGTAGAGACACGGGAATGAACACTGAAGCTTTCTTT.

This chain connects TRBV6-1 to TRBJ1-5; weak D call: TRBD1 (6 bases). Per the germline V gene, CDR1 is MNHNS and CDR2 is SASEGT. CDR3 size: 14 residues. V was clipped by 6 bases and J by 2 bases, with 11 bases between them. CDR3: CASSAGAGNQPQHF. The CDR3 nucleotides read TGTGCCAGCAGCGCGGGGGCCGGCAATCAGCCCCAGCATTTT.

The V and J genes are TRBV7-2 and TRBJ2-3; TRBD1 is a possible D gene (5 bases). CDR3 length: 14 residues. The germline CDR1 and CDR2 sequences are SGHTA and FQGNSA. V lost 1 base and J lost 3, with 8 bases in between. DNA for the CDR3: TGTGCCAGCAGCTTAGTGGACATTACAGATACGCAGTATTTT. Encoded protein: CASSLVDITDTQYF.

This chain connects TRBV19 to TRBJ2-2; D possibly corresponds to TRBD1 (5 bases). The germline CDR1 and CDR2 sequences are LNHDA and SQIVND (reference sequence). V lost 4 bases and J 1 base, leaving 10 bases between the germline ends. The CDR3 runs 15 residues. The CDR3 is CASSTRQLNTGELFF. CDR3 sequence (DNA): TGTGCCAGTAGTACCCGACAGCTGAACACCGGGGAGCTGTTTTTT.

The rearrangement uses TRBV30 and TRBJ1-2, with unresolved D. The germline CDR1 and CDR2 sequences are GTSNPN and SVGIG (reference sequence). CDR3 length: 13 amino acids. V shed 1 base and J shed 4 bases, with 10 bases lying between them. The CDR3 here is CAWSEAGRYGYTF. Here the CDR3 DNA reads TGTGCCTGGAGTGAAGCAGGACGCTATGGCTACACCTTC.

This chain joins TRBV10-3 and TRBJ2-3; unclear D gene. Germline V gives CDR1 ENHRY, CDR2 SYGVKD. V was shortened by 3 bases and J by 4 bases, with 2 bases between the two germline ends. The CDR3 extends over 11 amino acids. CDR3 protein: CAISEADTQYF. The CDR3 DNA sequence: TGTGCCATCAGTGAAGCAGATACGCAGTATTTT.

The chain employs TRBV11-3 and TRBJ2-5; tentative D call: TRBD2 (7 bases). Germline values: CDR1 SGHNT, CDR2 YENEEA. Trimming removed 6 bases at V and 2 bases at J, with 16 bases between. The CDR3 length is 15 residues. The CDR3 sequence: CASRMGGGSQETQYF. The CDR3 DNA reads TGTGCCAGCAGAATGGGGGGGGGCTCTCAAGAGACCCAGTACTTC. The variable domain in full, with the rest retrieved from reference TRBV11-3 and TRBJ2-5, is EAGVVQSPRYKIIEKKQPVAFWCNPISGHNTLYWYLQNLGQGPELLIRYENEEAVDDSQLPKDRFSAERLKGVDSTLKIQPAELGDSAVYLCASRMGGGSQETQYFGPGTRLLVL.

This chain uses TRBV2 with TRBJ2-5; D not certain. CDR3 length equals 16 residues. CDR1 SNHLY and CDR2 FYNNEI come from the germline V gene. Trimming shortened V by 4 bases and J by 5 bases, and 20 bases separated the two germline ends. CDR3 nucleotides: TGTGCCAGCAGTGCCCGACCGCCTCTTACCGGGGAGACCCAGTACTTC. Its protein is CASSARPPLTGETQYF.

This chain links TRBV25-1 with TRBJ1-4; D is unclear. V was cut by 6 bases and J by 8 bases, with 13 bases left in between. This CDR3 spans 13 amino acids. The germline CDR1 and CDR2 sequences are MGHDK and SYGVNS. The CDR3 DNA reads TGTGCCAGCAGATTTGGACGGGAAGAAAAACTGTTTTTT. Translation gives CASRFGREEKLFF.

DNA for the CDR3: TGCAGCGTTGAAGGTGGAGGGTACGAGCAGTACTTC. This codes for CSVEGGGYEQYF. The chain employs TRBV29-1 and TRBJ2-7; TRBD2 is a possible D gene (6 bases). The germline gives CDR1 SQVTM, CDR2 ANQGSEA. The CDR3 runs 12 residues. Trimming took off 1 base at V and 4 bases at J, with 8 bases between the two ends.

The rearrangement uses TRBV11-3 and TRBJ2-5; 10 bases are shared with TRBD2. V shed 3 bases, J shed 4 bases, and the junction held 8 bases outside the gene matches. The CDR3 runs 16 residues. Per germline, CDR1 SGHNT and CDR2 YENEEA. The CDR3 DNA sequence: TGTGCCAGCAGCTTGGGGACTAGCGAGGTATCAGAGACCCAGTACTTC. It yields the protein CASSLGTSEVSETQYF.